The rows below give T cell receptor beta chains drawn from one sample of a study of cytomegalovirus exposure and HLA in healthy donors. Measured with immunoSEQ multiplex PCR; TCRdb has only the in-frame clones, and not every one. The data show 170,000 or so clones, with around 74% seen just once and 1.4% held by the top ten. Source material: PBMCs. These receptors all stem from a woman in her 30s in good health and CMV-seronegative. CDR3s include the opening cysteine and the closing phenylalanine or tryptophan. D genes are given only for firm matches. Clone size, where shown, is once, few, many, or a class for clones that have expanded.

v_call: TRBV27
j_call: TRBJ2-7
d_call: -
clone_size: -
cdr3_nt: TGTGCCAGCAGTTTATCCAGGGCCTACGAGCAGTACTTC
cdr3_aa: CASSLSRAYEQYF

v_call: TRBV2
j_call: TRBJ2-3
d_call: -
clone_size: -
cdr3_nt: TGTGCCAGCAGTGTCACCAGGGCAGATACGCAGTATTTT
cdr3_aa: CASSVTRADTQYF

v_call: TRBV13
j_call: TRBJ2-1
d_call: TRBD1
clone_size: -
cdr3_nt: TGTGCCAGCAGCCATCCCGGGACAGGGGGAGGCAATGAGCAGTTCTTC
cdr3_aa: CASSHPGTGGGNEQFF

v_call: TRBV2
j_call: TRBJ1-4
d_call: TRBD1
clone_size: -
cdr3_nt: TGTGCCAGCAGTGGGACAGGGGGCGCAACTAATGAAAAACTGTTTTTT
cdr3_aa: CASSGTGGATNEKLFF

v_call: TRBV7-9
j_call: TRBJ1-3
d_call: TRBD1
clone_size: -
cdr3_nt: TGTGCCAGCAGCCTACCCCTCTACCGGGACAGGGCTGGAAACACCATATATTTT
cdr3_aa: CASSLPLYRDRAGNTIYF

v_call: TRBV5-1
j_call: TRBJ2-2
d_call: -
clone_size: few
cdr3_nt: TGCGCCAGCAGATCCGGGACTGTGAACACCGGGGAGCTGTTTTTT
cdr3_aa: CASRSGTVNTGELFF

v_call: TRBV30
j_call: TRBJ2-1
d_call: TRBD2
clone_size: -
cdr3_nt: TGTGCCTGGATCCCTGCAGCGGGAACCCGCAATGAGCAGTTCTTC
cdr3_aa: CAWIPAAGTRNEQFF

v_call: TRBV28
j_call: TRBJ2-7
d_call: -
clone_size: -
cdr3_nt: TGTGCCAGCAGTTCCAGGACCTACGAGCAGTACTTC
cdr3_aa: CASSSRTYEQYF

v_call: TRBV2
j_call: TRBJ1-1
d_call: -
clone_size: -
cdr3_nt: TGTGCCAGCAAGCGGGCGGAGGAAGCTTTCTTT
cdr3_aa: CASKRAEEAFF

v_call: TRBV6-6
j_call: TRBJ2-7
d_call: TRBD2
clone_size: -
cdr3_nt: TGTGCCAGCGCACGGGGGGACTCCTACGAGCAGTACTTC
cdr3_aa: CASARGDSYEQYF